This TCR beta chain originates from a study of shared clonotypes between healthy human individuals. Germline V gene data show CDR1 as MGHRA and CDR2 as YSYEKL. Trimming took 0 bases from V and 3 from J, leaving 18 bases between them. The CDR3 has 18 residues. Comments on this clone: The antigen is undetermined.

Donors were healthy HIV-negative adults without recent acute infections or vaccinations. CD4+ cell separation produced CD45RA+ naive and CD45RA-negative memory subsets. Overall study findings and caveats: Despite large depth, sorted-subset datasets appeared incompletely sequenced. Shared clonotypes: about 4.6% naive CD4, around 4% naive CD8, less than 2.5% memory CD4, 0.35% to 0.5% memory CD8.

Produced via immunoSEQ multiplex PCR; TCRdb's table is partial and in-frame only. Of 950,000 to 1,200,000 clones listed, about 80% were seen once; the top ten hold roughly 0.9%. The receptor's source is a man aged 18 to 30 in good health. Some clones in this sample may be carry-over from other donors' samples. The sequenced material came from memory CD4+ T cells from PBMCs. The subset is: CD45RA-negative fraction. The chain is built from TRBV4-1 and TRBJ2-4, with D maybe TRBD2 (7 bases). CDR3: CASSQDGGASADKNIQYF. CDR3 DNA: TGCGCCAGCAGCCAAGATGGGGGGGCCTCTGCCGACAAAAACATTCAGTACTTC.